A single sample is the source of the 27 T cell receptor beta chains below, sequenced in a study of vaccination and CD4 T cells after COVID-19. Sample treatment: approximately 9-day PBMC culture with coronavirus spike peptide pools or control peptides (ViraFEST assay). No cognate antigen is known for these TCRs. With the Oncomine TCR Beta short-read assay, DNA from cultured CD4+ T cells was sequenced. TCRdb redid the calling of the PCR reads with MiXCR, one entry per CDR3 protein. The data contain around 15,000 distinct CDR3 sequences, less than 70% of them singletons. Sequenced: CD4+ T cells from blood, cultured in vitro. These receptors came from a human donor who had recovered from COVID-19.

This chain connects TRBV7-2 to TRBJ2-5, with D hard to call. The CDR3 is made up of 17 amino acids. V was clipped by 1 base and J by 2 bases, with 17 bases between them. Germline CDR1 SGHTA, CDR2 FQGNSA. The CDR3 DNA follows: TGTGCCAGCAGCTTAGAGGTGGTTTGGTGGGGACAAGAGACCCAGTACTTC. Its translation: CASSLEVVWWGQETQYF.

The chain uses TRBV7-2 and TRBJ1-2; D ambiguous. V lost 8 bases and J lost 5, with 18 bases in between. The CDR3 has 14 residues. Germline lookup yields CDR1 SGHTA and CDR2 FQGNSA. CDR3 sequence reads: CASLGLVGGYGYTF. CDR3 nucleotides: TGTGCCAGCCTAGGGTTGGTGGGCGGATATGGCTACACCTTC.

This clonotype was counted a few times. The chain uses TRBV19 and TRBJ1-5, with no clear D. From germline, CDR1 is LNHDA and CDR2 SQIVND (reference sequence). V was trimmed by 8 bases and J by 7 bases, leaving 21 bases between them. This CDR3 has 15 residues. CDR3 sequence (DNA): TGTGCCAGTTACAACCGGGCCTCCCTTGGGCAGCCCCAGCATTTT. Its protein is CASYNRASLGQPQHF.

This chain connects TRBV7-9 to TRBJ1-1; D is uncertain. Trimming took off 1 base at V and 4 bases at J, with 10 bases between the two ends. CDR1 and CDR2 (germline): SEHNR, FQNEAQ (reference sequence). This CDR3 has 14 residues. CDR3 nucleotides: TGTGCCAGCAGCTTAGGCGGCACCCTCACTGAAGCTTTCTTT. Translation: CASSLGGTLTEAFF.

V is TRBV10-3 and J is TRBJ1-2; 10 positions match TRBD1. The V and J ends lost 4 bases and 8 bases, in that order; junction bases with no gene match: 4. In germline, CDR1 is ENHRY, CDR2 SYGVKD. This CDR3 spans 13 amino acids. CDR3 in DNA: TGTGCCATCAGTGTGACAGGGGGCCACGGCTACACCTTC. Translated: CAISVTGGHGYTF.

This chain joins TRBV11-3 and TRBJ1-6, with 7 bases that match TRBD1. CDR3 length: 13 amino acids. Trimming removed 5 bases from V and 7 bases from J; junction bases left unmatched: 2. Germline lookup yields CDR1 SGHNT and CDR2 YENEEA. CDR3 loop: CASSRDSNSPLHF. For the CDR3, the DNA is TGTGCCAGCAGCCGGGACAGCAATTCACCCCTCCACTTT.

This chain uses TRBV4-1 with TRBJ1-2; 7 bases match TRBD1. The CDR3 extends over 16 amino acids. V was clipped by 3 bases and J by 4 bases; unmatched bases: 11. CDR1 is MGHRA and CDR2 is YSYEKL in the germline V gene. Here the CDR3 reads CASSQETGQLTYGYTF. The CDR3 DNA reads TGCGCCAGCAGCCAGGAAACGGGACAGCTAACCTATGGCTACACCTTC.

The chain couples TRBV2 to TRBJ2-5, with 15 bases matching TRBD2. Germline lookup yields CDR1 SNHLY and CDR2 FYNNEI. The CDR3 totals 19 residues. The ends lost 1 base at V and 5 bases at J; junction bases unmatched: 11. The CDR3 DNA follows: TGTGCCAGCAGTGAAGGGGGGACTAGCGGGGGGACTCCAAGGGAGACCCAGTACTTC. Translation gives CASSEGGTSGGTPRETQYF.

This clonotype came up a few times. The gene calls are TRBV6-1 and TRBJ1-1; unclear D gene. Trimming removed 4 bases at V and 1 base at J, with 7 bases between. CDR1 and CDR2 (germline): MNHNS, SASEGT. This CDR3 contains 13 residues. CDR3 protein: CASSVRTNTEAFF. The CDR3 bases are TGTGCCAGCAGTGTAAGGACGAACACTGAAGCTTTCTTT.

This chain connects TRBV6-5 to TRBJ1-1; no firm D call. The CDR3 length is 12 residues. Trimming took 2 bases from V and 8 from J, leaving 9 bases between them. Germline V lookup: CDR1 MNHEY, CDR2 SVGAGI. The CDR3 is CASSYPQKEAFF. In nucleotides, the CDR3 is TGTGCCAGCAGTTACCCACAAAAAGAAGCTTTCTTT.

The genes are TRBV18 and TRBJ2-7, with TRBD2 as a possible D gene (6 bases). CDR1 and CDR2 from the germline V gene are KGHSH and LQKENI. With 5 bases removed from V and 5 bases from J, the gap between germline ends came to 10 bases. This CDR3 spans 12 amino acids. The CDR3 sequence: CASSSAGNEQYF. CDR3 nucleotide sequence: TGTGCCAGCTCAAGCGCGGGGAACGAGCAGTACTTC.

The chain combines TRBV10-3 with TRBJ2-1; possible D gene TRBD2, 5 bases. The CDR3 is 14 residues long. V was trimmed by 0 bases and J by 9 bases, leaving 12 bases between them. The V gene's germline CDR1 is ENHRY and CDR2 SYGVKD. The CDR3 DNA is TGTGCCATCAGTGAGTCCCGCACGGCGGGTGAGCAGTTCTTC. As protein: CAISESRTAGEQFF.

The chain carries TRBV7-9 and TRBJ2-2, with 7 bases identical to TRBD1. Germline V gene data show CDR1 as SEHNR and CDR2 as FQNEAQ (reference sequence). V was clipped by 1 base and J by 8 bases; unmatched bases: 4. The CDR3 is 14 amino acids. The CDR3 bases are TGTGCCAGCAGCTTAGGACAGGGTTCTGGGGAGCTGTTTTTT. It encodes CASSLGQGSGELFF.

The rearrangement links TRBV12-3 or TRBV12-4 to TRBJ2-7; 8 bases are a match to TRBD1. V gave up 6 bases and J gave up 6 bases; unmatched junction bases: 4. The CDR3 loop spans 12 amino acids. This CDR3 is CASSPRGLEQYF. The CDR3 bases are TGTGCCAGCAGCCCCAGGGGGCTCGAGCAGTACTTC.

This sequence joins TRBV11-3 and TRBJ2-3; 9 bases agree with TRBD2. The CDR3 consists of 14 residues. The J segment lost 3 bases and the V segment lost 3 bases, leaving 1 base of the junction unmatched. CDR1 and CDR2 from the germline V gene are SGHNT and YENEEA. CDR3 in DNA: TGTGCCAGCAGCTTGACTAGCGGTACAGATACGCAGTATTTT. Translation: CASSLTSGTDTQYF.

The V and J genes are TRBV6-1 and TRBJ2-5; weak D call: TRBD1 (6 bases). The V and J ends lost 3 bases and 8 bases respectively, with 16 bases between them. The germline V gene encodes CDR1 MNHNS and CDR2 SASEGT. CDR3 length: 14 residues. The CDR3 nucleotides are TGTGCCAGCAGTGATGGGGGCTGGCAGATAACCCAGTACTTC. Its protein product is CASSDGGWQITQYF.

The rearrangement uses TRBV3-1 and TRBJ1-2; possible D gene TRBD1, 6 bases. V dropped 4 bases and J dropped 6 bases, with 21 bases sitting between them. The CDR3 runs 16 residues. CDR1 LGHDT and CDR2 YNNKEL come from the germline V gene (reference sequence). The CDR3 loop reads CASSPNGDTRTNGYTF. CDR3 nucleotide sequence: TGTGCCAGCAGCCCAAACGGGGACACCAGAACCAATGGCTACACCTTC.

In this sample, this clonotype turned up a few times. This rearrangement joins TRBV7-2 to TRBJ2-1; a possible D gene is TRBD2 (7 bases). Trimming removed 4 bases from V and 5 bases from J, with 18 bases in between. From germline, CDR1 is SGHTA and CDR2 FQGNSA. The CDR3 spans 16 residues. The CDR3 here is CASSWGQGRGNNEQFF. The DNA of the CDR3 is TGTGCCAGCAGCTGGGGGCAGGGGCGGGGGAACAATGAGCAGTTCTTC.

This clonotype occurred a few times. V and J are TRBV20-1 and TRBJ1-2, with D possibly TRBD1 on 5 matching bases. Germline-derived CDR1 and CDR2 are DFQATT and SNEGSKA (reference sequence). There are 17 residues in the CDR3. The V end lost 5 bases, the J end lost 1 base, and 23 bases lay between the germline ends. CDR3 protein: CSASYWRSAGFNYGYTF. The CDR3 bases are TGCAGTGCTTCCTATTGGAGAAGCGCAGGGTTTAACTATGGCTACACCTTC.

V gene TRBV4-3 combines with J gene TRBJ2-3; weak D call: TRBD1 (6 bases). Germline lookup yields CDR1 LGHNA and CDR2 YSLEER. The length of the CDR3 is 13 residues. Trimming cost V 3 bases and J 7 bases, with 11 bases left between them. The CDR3 DNA reads as TGCGCCAGCAGCCACACCGGGACAAATACGCAGTATTTT. Encoded protein: CASSHTGTNTQYF.

J is TRBJ2-3 and V is TRBV10-3; possibly TRBD1 or TRBD2 for D (6 bases each). CDR1 ENHRY and CDR2 SYGVKD come from the germline V gene. The CDR3 has 14 residues. V was pared by 0 bases and J by 6 bases, with 10 bases between. CDR3: CAISESRGADTQYF. The CDR3 DNA reads as TGTGCCATCAGTGAGTCGAGGGGGGCGGATACGCAGTATTTT.

V usage is TRBV7-8 and J usage is TRBJ1-6; no firm D call. V was shortened by 5 bases and J by 0 bases, with 14 bases between the two germline ends. Per germline, CDR1 SGHVS and CDR2 FQNEAQ. This CDR3 comprises 17 residues. CDR3 coding DNA: TGTGCCAGCAGCCTATATACCCTCGGCTCCTATAATTCACCCCTCCACTTT. Amino acid sequence: CASSLYTLGSYNSPLHF.

The chain joins TRBV20-1 to TRBJ2-2; 9 bases are a match to TRBD1. Germline assignment: CDR1 DFQATT and CDR2 SNEGSKA (reference sequence). CDR3 length: 14 amino acids. Losses at the gene ends were 6 bases for V and 2 bases for J; bases not matched to a gene: 4. This chain's CDR3 is CSALGQGNTGELFF. CDR3 nucleotide sequence: TGCAGTGCCCTGGGACAGGGTAACACCGGGGAGCTGTTTTTT.

This sequence joins TRBV6-5 and TRBJ1-6; 8 nucleotides line up with TRBD1. This CDR3 is built from 16 residues. CDR1 is MNHEY, CDR2 SVGAGI, per germline. The V segment lost 5 bases and the J segment 4 bases; nucleotides outside the gene matches: 7. CDR3 DNA sequence: TGTGCCAGCAGTACCTCGACAGGGGTGTATAATTCACCCCTCCACTTT. It encodes CASSTSTGVYNSPLHF.

This clonotype was counted a few times. The V gene is TRBV6-5, the J gene TRBJ2-3; D remains ambiguous. V gave up 4 bases and J gave up 0 bases, with 2 bases separating them. CDR3 length: 12 residues. CDR1 MNHEY and CDR2 SVGAGI come from the germline V gene. The chain's CDR3 is CASSSSTDTQYF. DNA for the CDR3: TGTGCCAGCAGTTCTAGCACAGATACGCAGTATTTT.

The chain has TRBV12-3 or TRBV12-4 and TRBJ2-3; 12 bases agree with TRBD2. J was trimmed by 4 bases and V by 5 bases; bases with no gene match: 10. This CDR3 comprises 17 residues. The CDR3 loop is CASSPFRTSGTSDTQYF. The CDR3 nucleotides read TGTGCCAGCAGTCCCTTCAGGACTAGCGGGACTTCAGATACGCAGTATTTT.

The J gene is TRBJ2-4, the V gene TRBV20-1; 8 bases fit TRBD1. Germline V gene sequence: CDR1 DFQATT, CDR2 SNEGSKA (reference sequence). J gave up 3 bases and V 0 bases, and 13 bases lay outside the gene matches. The CDR3 spans 18 residues. The CDR3 reads CSARDPAAGGRGKNIQYF. The CDR3 coding sequence is TGCAGTGCTAGAGACCCTGCGGCAGGGGGCCGTGGCAAAAACATTCAGTACTTC.